The clone carrying this T cell receptor beta chain has a handful of counts. Here immunoSEQ multiplex PCR was the method, and the copy in TCRdb shows in-frame clones only, minus some. The sample lists around 100,000 clones; approximately 84% were seen once. This entry comes from a study of blood T cell repertoires in COVID-19. Background on the study: The origin of the acute and convalescent COVID-19 samples was the United States, Italy and Spain. Sample material is recorded as cDNA or gDNA derived from T cells, B-cell-depleted T cells, or PBMCs.

This receptor was obtained from a man aged 45 to 65 with acute or convalescent COVID-19. The sample comprised peripheral blood.

The chain's CDR3 is CAFETGRNEQYF. The CDR3, as DNA: TGTGCCTTTGAGACAGGGCGGAACGAGCAGTACTTC. The chain is built from TRBV30 and TRBJ2-7; 7 nucleotides line up with TRBD1. CDR1 and CDR2 from the germline V gene are GTSNPN and SVGIG (reference sequence). The CDR3 loop spans 12 amino acids. J lost 5 bases, V lost 7 bases, and 8 bases had no gene match.